Presented here are 17 T cell receptor beta chains from one specimen sequenced in a study of blood T cells in healthy people across ages (dated by TCRdb to the mid-2010s). Library preparation employed 5' RACE. The second PCR ran for roughly 7 to 12 cycles and used a J-beta primer mix along with a sample-barcoded 5' primer. TCRdb reprocessed the public reads (quality trimming at Q25 with fastp, clone calling with MiXCR) and kept in-frame beta chains. Rows with a matching CDR3 protein are joined into one entry that keeps the most common DNA and genes. The sample has 1.5 million to 2 million distinct CDR3 sequences on record, about 39% of them singletons. The ten top clones hold 23% of the sample. The specimen sequenced was blood. These receptors came from a human donor in good health.

The V and J genes are TRBV11-2 and TRBJ2-5, with 11 bases aligning to TRBD2. Trimming took 5 bases from V and 10 from J; bases not matched to a gene: 6. This CDR3 has 13 residues. Germline-derived CDR1 and CDR2 are SGHAT and FQNNGV. The CDR3 coding sequence is TGTGCCAGCAGCGCAGGGACTAGCGGCAACCAGTACTTC. Translated, it gives CASSAGTSGNQYF.

Turning to this clonotype: Germline and junction disagree at one end, which may indicate a read error. The chain carries TRBV7-9 and TRBJ2-1, with TRBD2 matching 11 bases. The germline V gene encodes CDR1 SEHNR and CDR2 FQNEAQ (reference sequence). The CDR3 has 17 residues. CDR3 in DNA: TGTGCCAGCAGCTTCGGGCTCTTACTAGCGGGGGACAATGGGCAGTTCTTC. It yields the protein CASSFGLLLAGDNGQFF.

The chain joins TRBV6-5 to TRBJ1-2, with D possibly being TRBD1 (6 bases). The CDR3 runs 15 residues. Germline V CDR1 and CDR2: MNHEY, SVGAGI. The ends were cut back, 6 bases at V and 5 bases at J, with 19 bases in the middle. The CDR3 is CASSPQWGPTYGYTF. The CDR3 DNA follows: TGTGCCAGCAGCCCCCAGTGGGGGCCGACGTATGGCTACACCTTC.

CDR3 in amino acids: CASSPWGGRGYGYTF. The CDR3 coding sequence is TGTGCCAGCAGTCCTTGGGGGGGCAGAGGGTATGGCTACACCTTC. The chain carries TRBV6-6 and TRBJ1-2; a possible D gene is TRBD1 (6 bases). Germline V CDR1 and CDR2: MNHNY, SVGAGI (reference sequence). V shed 5 bases and J shed 5 bases, with 18 bases lying between them. CDR3 size: 15 residues.

The rearrangement joins TRBV7-9 to TRBJ1-1; D is ambiguous. CDR3 length: 14 amino acids. Germline V CDR1 and CDR2: SEHNR, FQNEAQ (reference sequence). V was cut by 5 bases and J by 6 bases, with 16 bases left in between. CDR3 amino acids: CASSPRVVFAEAFF. The CDR3 region has the DNA TGTGCCAGCAGCCCTAGGGTAGTTTTCGCTGAAGCTTTCTTT.

The chain employs TRBV2 and TRBJ2-5; 7 positions match TRBD1. V dropped 7 bases and J dropped 6; count of bases not matched to a gene: 20. Germline CDR1 is SNHLY and CDR2 is FYNNEI. CDR3 length: 17 residues. The chain's CDR3 is CASTDDPGLRGPKTQYF. DNA for the CDR3: TGTGCCAGCACCGACGACCCCGGTTTGAGGGGGCCAAAGACCCAGTACTTC.

The chain couples TRBV24-1 to TRBJ2-7, with D unclear. Looked up from germline, CDR1 is KGHDR and CDR2 is SFDVKD. V lost 3 bases and J lost 2, with 7 bases in between. The CDR3 covers 13 residues. The CDR3 region has the DNA TGTGCCACCAGTGATCCGGTCGCCTACGAGCAGTACTTC. Encoded protein: CATSDPVAYEQYF.

The chain uses TRBV12-3 or TRBV12-4 and TRBJ2-1; D gene uncertain. V was clipped by 7 bases and J by 5 bases, with 12 bases between them. This CDR3 comprises 13 residues. CDR3 loop: CASTTQYNNEQFF. The CDR3 DNA reads as TGTGCCAGCACCACCCAGTATAACAATGAGCAGTTCTTC.

The chain links TRBV20-1 to TRBJ1-6; D is ambiguous. Trimming took 1 base from V and 7 from J, leaving 11 bases between them. The CDR3 length is 14 residues. Germline loops: CDR1 DFQATT, CDR2 SNEGSKA (reference sequence). DNA for the CDR3: TGCAGTGCTAGAGGTCGAACCAGCAATTCACCCCTCCACTTT. Translating gives CSARGRTSNSPLHF.

The chain joins TRBV20-1 to TRBJ2-1; TRBD2 is a possible D gene (5 bases). Germline CDR1 and CDR2: DFQATT and SNEGSKA (reference sequence). Trimming removed 0 bases from V and 7 bases from J, with 16 bases in between. The CDR3 length is 15 residues. CDR3 residues: CSARDFSLTGNEQFF. CDR3 DNA sequence: TGCAGTGCTAGAGATTTCAGCTTGACGGGGAATGAGCAGTTCTTC.

V and J are TRBV24-1 and TRBJ1-4; TRBD1 is a possible D gene (6 bases). The CDR3 runs to 16 residues. In germline, CDR1 is KGHDR, CDR2 SFDVKD. V lost 3 bases to trimming and J lost 4 bases, with 14 bases between them. The CDR3 here is CATSDGQTGVNEKLFF. The DNA for the CDR3 is TGTGCCACCAGTGATGGACAGACAGGAGTTAATGAAAAACTGTTTTTT.

This chain links TRBV12-3 or TRBV12-4 with TRBJ1-1; D perhaps matches TRBD1 (5 bases). The CDR3 is made up of 14 amino acids. Between the trimmed V and J ends, which lost 6 bases and 4 bases, there was a span of 15 bases. The CDR3 is CASSADQGFTEAFF. CDR3 in DNA: TGTGCCAGCAGCGCCGACCAGGGTTTCACTGAAGCTTTCTTT.

The gene calls are TRBV2 and TRBJ2-7; D is undetermined. With 6 bases removed from V and 2 bases from J, the gap between germline ends came to 11 bases. Germline loops: CDR1 SNHLY, CDR2 FYNNEI. The CDR3 covers 13 residues. For the CDR3, the DNA is TGTGCCAGCAGCAACCCAGGAACCTACGAGCAGTACTTC. Translated, it gives CASSNPGTYEQYF.

This chain connects TRBV13 to TRBJ2-3, with D maybe TRBD2 (5 bases). Between the trimmed V and J ends, which lost 0 bases and 4 bases, there was a span of 11 bases. The CDR3 has 15 amino acids. In germline, CDR1 is PRHDT, CDR2 FYEKMQ (reference sequence). CDR3 sequence reads: CASSLGGEFADTQYF. The CDR3 nucleotides are TGTGCCAGCAGCTTAGGCGGGGAGTTCGCAGATACGCAGTATTTT.

As regards this clonotype: This may be a read error, as it is one base from a much larger clone. The chain joins TRBV12-3 or TRBV12-4 to TRBJ2-5, with a tentative D call TRBD2 (5 bases). V lost 2 bases, J lost 11 bases, and 15 bases lay in between. CDR3 length: 13 amino acids. The CDR3 DNA is TGTGCCAGCAGTTTACTGGGAGACAATGAGCAGTACTTC. Protein sequence: CASSLLGDNEQYF.

There are a few counts of this clonotype. The rearrangement links TRBV12-3 or TRBV12-4 to TRBJ1-1; D gene ambiguous. V was pared by 6 bases and J by 1 base, with 12 bases between. The CDR3 consists of 14 residues. The chain's CDR3 is CASSLSERNTEAFF. CDR3 sequence (DNA): TGTGCCAGCAGCCTTTCAGAGAGGAACACTGAAGCTTTCTTT.

This clonotype was detected a few times. The chain recombines TRBV9 with TRBJ1-2, with D maybe TRBD1 (5 bases). The length of the CDR3 is 14 residues. The ends were cut back, 3 bases at V and 4 bases at J, with 13 bases in the middle. CDR1 and CDR2 from the germline V gene are SGDLS and YYNGEE. This CDR3 reads CASSGRDGRYGYTF. The DNA for the CDR3 is TGTGCCAGCAGCGGCCGGGACGGACGCTATGGCTACACCTTC.